These 14 T cell receptor beta chains came from one sample sequenced in a study of beta chain features in type 1 diabetes. Investigators reverse transcribed all isolated RNA, so they sequenced expressed TCRB transcripts. Clones were sequenced by immunoSEQ multiplex PCR, and TCRdb holds only the in-frame ones, with some missing. The sample yields some 150,000 clones, around 10% seen once. The material sequenced was central memory CD4+ T cells from blood. The receptor set was obtained from a man aged 18 to 30 in good health.

This clone came up a few times. The CDR3 reads CASSLVGGGQFF. The CDR3 bases are TGTGCCAGCAGCTTGGTTGGGGGAGGGCAGTTCTTC. V and J are TRBV5-6 and TRBJ2-1, with TRBD2 as a possible D gene (6 bases). The V gene's germline CDR1 is SGHDT and CDR2 YYEEEE. The ends were cut back, 0 bases at V and 12 bases at J, with 10 bases in the middle. This CDR3 spans 12 amino acids.

This clone was observed at least ten times. The V call is TRBV15, the J call TRBJ2-3, with D perhaps TRBD2 (6 bases). The CDR3 is 14 amino acids. Germline CDR1 reads LNHNV; CDR2 reads YYDKDF (reference sequence). The V end lost 6 bases, the J end lost 5 bases, and 15 bases lay between the germline ends. CDR3: CATSPRGGKDTQYF. DNA of the CDR3: TGTGCCACCAGTCCGAGGGGCGGGAAAGATACGCAGTATTTT.

The rearrangement uses TRBV4-1 and TRBJ2-3; 12 bases are a match to TRBD2. Germline lookup yields CDR1 MGHRA and CDR2 YSYEKL. The length of the CDR3 is 18 residues. The V gene end was trimmed by 3 bases and the J gene end by 1 base; junction bases not matched to a gene: 8. CDR3 DNA: TGCGCCAGCAGCCAGCGGGCTAGCGGGAGGGCTGGCACAGATACGCAGTATTTT. It is translated as CASSQRASGRAGTDTQYF.

This clone was detected ten times or more. The rearrangement links TRBV9 to TRBJ2-7; D is ambiguous. V was cut by 0 bases and J by 6 bases, with 13 bases left in between. CDR1 is SGDLS and CDR2 is YYNGEE in the germline V gene. The CDR3 has 14 amino acids. This CDR3 is CASSVASPGFEQYF. CDR3 DNA: TGTGCCAGCAGCGTAGCTTCCCCAGGATTCGAGCAGTACTTC. The full variable domain, rest sourced from reference TRBV9 and TRBJ2-7, is DSGVTQTPKHLITATGQRVTLRCSPRSGDLSVYWYQQSLDQGLQFLIQYYNGEERAKGNILERFSAQQFPDLHSELNLSSLELGDSALYFCASSVASPGFEQYFGPGTRLTVT.

The chain uses TRBV7-2 and TRBJ2-1; 10 nucleotides agree with TRBD2. V lost 7 bases and J lost 8; bases outside the gene matches: 5. Germline V gene lookup returns CDR1 SGHTA and CDR2 FQGNSA. This CDR3 is built from 13 residues. As DNA, the CDR3 is TGTGCCAGCAAAAGCGGGAGGGCCTATGAGCAGTTCTTC. This sequence encodes CASKSGRAYEQFF.

This chain uses TRBV25-1 with TRBJ1-2, with D possibly matching TRBD1 (5 bases). Looked up from germline, CDR1 is MGHDK and CDR2 is SYGVNS. V lost 1 base and J 5 bases, leaving 17 bases between the germline ends. The CDR3 is made up of 16 amino acids. CDR3 residues: CASSESTVGRGYGYTF. As DNA, the CDR3 is TGTGCCAGCAGTGAATCCACAGTGGGGAGGGGATATGGCTACACCTTC.

This clone has a count of ten or more. The V call is TRBV25-1, the J call TRBJ2-5; 9 positions match TRBD2. The CDR3 is made up of 15 amino acids. CDR1 and CDR2 from the germline V gene are MGHDK and SYGVNS. After removal of 5 bases from V and 1 base from J, the junction contained 5 bases not matched to a gene. The CDR3 loop reads CASSLRGGAQETQYF. Written as DNA, the CDR3 is TGTGCCAGCAGTCTTCGCGGGGGGGCCCAAGAGACCCAGTACTTC.

This clone has just a few counts. For the CDR3, the DNA is TGCGCCAGCAGCTTAATGATGAACACTGAAGCTTTCTTT. Translating gives CASSLMMNTEAFF. The chain combines TRBV5-1 with TRBJ1-1, with unresolved D. The length of the CDR3 is 13 residues. Germline values: CDR1 SGHRS, CDR2 YFSETQ. With 2 bases removed from V and 0 bases from J, the gap between germline ends came to 5 bases.

This clone has a handful of counts. The gene calls are TRBV18 and TRBJ2-1; 7 bases are a match to TRBD1. The V segment lost 6 bases and the J segment 6 bases; nucleotides outside the gene matches: 8. Germline values: CDR1 KGHSH, CDR2 LQKENI. The CDR3 is 14 amino acids. CDR3 nucleotide sequence: TGTGCCAGCTCGCCGATCACAGGGGTCAATGAGCAGTTCTTC. It is translated as CASSPITGVNEQFF.

The chain carries TRBV7-2 and TRBJ2-7, with 10 bases lining up with TRBD1. This CDR3 has 14 amino acids. V dropped 4 bases and J dropped 3; count of bases not matched to a gene: 3. Germline V gene lookup returns CDR1 SGHTA and CDR2 FQGNSA. CDR3 DNA: TGTGCCAGCAGCTGGAGGGACAGGGGCTACGAGCAGTACTTC. As protein: CASSWRDRGYEQYF.

This chain connects TRBV2 to TRBJ2-5; 7 nucleotides agree with TRBD1. The V gene end was trimmed by 8 bases and the J gene end by 2 bases; junction bases not matched to a gene: 8. The CDR3 covers 14 residues. The germline V gene encodes CDR1 SNHLY and CDR2 FYNNEI. DNA for the CDR3: TGTGCCAGCCAGAAGAGGGGACAGCAAGAGACCCAGTACTTC. Residues: CASQKRGQQETQYF.

This chain joins TRBV9 and TRBJ2-7; 10 bases fit TRBD2. CDR1 and CDR2 from the germline V gene are SGDLS and YYNGEE. The CDR3 spans 16 residues. With 0 bases clipped from V and 3 bases from J, the junction kept 6 bases outside the gene matches. The CDR3, as DNA: TGTGCCAGCAGCGTAGGACTAGCGGGCACCCTCTACGAGCAGTACTTC. Amino acid sequence: CASSVGLAGTLYEQYF.

The chain carries TRBV28 and TRBJ2-7; 8 bases are a match to TRBD1. The CDR3 is made up of 16 amino acids. In germline, CDR1 is MDHEN, CDR2 SYDVKM. Germline trimming cut 4 bases from V and 2 bases from J; bases unmatched to any gene: 10. As DNA, the CDR3 is TGTGCCAGCAGTTCACATCACAGGGGGGACCCCTACGAGCAGTACTTC. This sequence encodes CASSSHHRGDPYEQYF.

The chain has TRBV11-3 and TRBJ2-3; 9 bases align to TRBD1. The V gene end was trimmed by 5 bases and the J gene end by 2 bases; junction bases not matched to a gene: 11. The CDR3 covers 17 residues. CDR1 SGHNT and CDR2 YENEEA come from the germline V gene. CDR3 bases: TGTGCCAGCAGCACAAACAGGGGGCGCGGGGCCACAGATACGCAGTATTTT. Translation gives CASSTNRGRGATDTQYF.